The 17 T cell receptor beta chains below were found in one sample sequenced in a study of shared clonotypes between healthy human individuals. This table comes from immunoSEQ multiplex PCR, and its TCRdb copy is limited to in-frame clones, with some not included. The table lists around 1.1 million clones, around 78% of them singletons, with around 0.6% in the top ten. Material: memory CD4+ T cells from PBMCs. Subset here: CD45RA-negative fraction. The source is a man aged 18 to 30 in good health. Some clones in this sample may be carry-over from other donors' samples.

The V call is TRBV2, the J call TRBJ1-5; no reliable D call. V lost 4 bases, J lost 4 bases, and 11 bases lay in between. This CDR3 spans 14 amino acids. CDR1 and CDR2 (germline): SNHLY, FYNNEI. The CDR3 spells CASSGGVGNQPQHF. In DNA, the CDR3 is TGTGCCAGCAGTGGCGGGGTGGGGAATCAGCCCCAGCATTTT.

The rearrangement links TRBV11-1 to TRBJ2-1; tentative D call: TRBD2 (5 bases). The V end lost 0 bases, the J end lost 7 bases, and 10 bases lay between the germline ends. The CDR3 is made up of 14 amino acids. From germline, CDR1 is SGHAT and CDR2 FQDESV (reference sequence). In DNA, the CDR3 is TGTGCCAGCAGCTTAGCCCCTCCGGGGAATGAGCAGTTCTTC. Its translation is CASSLAPPGNEQFF.

This CDR3 is CASRRDDDTQYF. Here the CDR3 DNA reads TGTGCCAGCAGAAGGGACGATGATACGCAGTATTTT. J is TRBJ2-3 and V is TRBV2; D is perhaps TRBD1 or TRBD2 (5 bases each). Germline-derived CDR1 and CDR2 are SNHLY and FYNNEI. CDR3 length: 12 residues. Trimming took off 6 bases at V and 6 bases at J, with 10 bases between the two ends.

This sequence joins TRBV14 and TRBJ1-2; the D is unclear. Deletions cut 0 bases from V and 9 bases from J, with 20 bases between. The germline V gene encodes CDR1 SGHDN and CDR2 FVKESK. CDR3 length equals 16 residues. The CDR3: CASSQDVGRPPGSYTF. CDR3 nucleotides: TGTGCCAGCAGCCAAGATGTTGGACGCCCACCTGGAAGCTACACCTTC.

The chain carries TRBV6-4 and TRBJ2-1, with D possibly TRBD2 on 6 matching bases. CDR3 length: 14 amino acids. Germline CDR1 reads MRHNA; CDR2 reads SNTAGT. The germline V and J ends were trimmed by 4 bases and 9 bases, with 16 bases remaining between them. CDR3 nucleotide sequence: TGTGCCAGCAGTGGACTAGGAGGCTTAGGTGAGCAGTTCTTC. This codes for CASSGLGGLGEQFF.

On this clone: This may stem from a read error, because a much larger clone lies one nucleotide away. The gene calls are TRBV30 and TRBJ2-2; maybe TRBD2 (6 bases). Germline loops: CDR1 GTSNPN, CDR2 SVGIG (reference sequence). The CDR3 has 16 residues. DNA of the CDR3: TGTGCCTGGAGCGACTTAGGGGCGCGGAGGGTCGGGGAGCCGTTTTTT. Protein sequence: CAWSDLGARRVGEPFF.

The chain couples TRBV21-1 to TRBJ2-6; TRBD1, the table's D call, lacks a check against the DNA. TRBV21-1 is flagged as a pseudogene. There are 20 residues in the CDR3. CDR3 protein: CASSKAGAGGAFSGANVLTF. The CDR3 region has the DNA TGTGCCAGCAGCAAAGCTGGGGCAGGGGGCGCTTTTTCTGGGGCCAACGTCCTGACTTTC.

The chain carries TRBV5-4 and TRBJ2-7, with D possibly being TRBD1 or TRBD2 (6 bases each). The germline V gene has CDR1 SGHNT and CDR2 YYREEE (reference sequence). CDR3 length: 14 amino acids. The ends were cut back, 4 bases at V and 5 bases at J, with 16 bases in the middle. The CDR3 nucleotides read TGTGCCAGCAGCCTGGGGGGCAGGGAAAACGAGCAGTACTTC. It codes for CASSLGGRENEQYF.

The chain uses TRBV14 and TRBJ2-7, with D possibly matching TRBD2 (5 bases). The CDR3 has 13 amino acids. Germline V gives CDR1 SGHDN, CDR2 FVKESK. With 4 bases removed from V and 9 bases from J, the gap between germline ends came to 16 bases. CDR3 region: CASSLGTGMVQYF. The CDR3 coding sequence is TGTGCCAGCAGCCTCGGTACGGGGATGGTGCAGTACTTC.

Only a few counts were recorded for this clone. One end of the junction varies from germline; a read error may be responsible. The CDR3, as DNA: TGTGCCAGCAGCTTGGCCGCAGAGGGGGTCGATGACTTC. This gives the protein CASSLAAEGVDDF. The V gene is TRBV5-4, the J gene TRBJ2-5, with D maybe TRBD1 (6 bases). The CDR3 extends over 13 amino acids. Germline-derived CDR1 and CDR2 are SGHNT and YYREEE (reference sequence).

The chain links TRBV5-1 to TRBJ2-7, with D perhaps matching TRBD1 (5 bases). This CDR3 has 15 amino acids. Germline V gives CDR1 SGHRS, CDR2 YFSETQ. V dropped 2 bases and J dropped 3 bases, with 15 bases sitting between them. DNA of the CDR3: TGCGCCAGCAGCTTCCAACGGACATCGGGCTACGAGCAGTACTTC. Translated: CASSFQRTSGYEQYF.

This sequence joins TRBV6-1 and TRBJ1-5, with TRBD1 matching 10 bases. Germline CDR1 and CDR2: MNHNS and SASEGT. The CDR3 sequence is 14 residues long. The trim removed 7 bases at V and 6 bases at J, leaving 6 bases unmatched. For the CDR3, the DNA is TGTGCCAGCAAAACGACAGGGGGCCGTCAGCCCCAGCATTTT. Translation gives CASKTTGGRQPQHF.

This clone occurred once. J is TRBJ2-5 and V is TRBV5-1; 9 nucleotides match TRBD1. V dropped 4 bases and J dropped 4; count of bases not matched to a gene: 8. Germline V gene data show CDR1 as SGHRS and CDR2 as YFSETQ. The CDR3 loop spans 15 amino acids. The chain's CDR3 is CASSLTDRGRETQYF. In DNA form, the CDR3 reads TGCGCCAGCAGCCTCACGGACAGGGGAAGAGAGACCCAGTACTTC. The entire variable domain, with the rest obtained from reference TRBV5-1 and TRBJ2-5, is as follows: KAGVTQTPRYLIKTRGQQVTLSCSPISGHRSVSWYQQTPGQGLQFLFEYFSETQRNKGNFPGRFSGRQFSNSRSEMNVSTLELGDSALYLCASSLTDRGRETQYFGPGTRLLVL.

V usage is TRBV7-2 and J usage is TRBJ2-7, with unresolved D. The CDR3 is 15 amino acids. The ends were cut back, 7 bases at V and 0 bases at J, with 16 bases in the middle. CDR1 and CDR2 from the germline V gene are SGHTA and FQGNSA. DNA for the CDR3: TGTGCCAGCAACCTGGGAAGACATTCCTCCTACGAGCAGTACTTC. It is translated as CASNLGRHSSYEQYF.

The chain recombines TRBV7-2 with TRBJ2-2, with a possible D match to TRBD1 (6 bases). V lost 5 bases and J 8 bases, leaving 15 bases between the germline ends. CDR1 is SGHTA and CDR2 is FQGNSA in the germline V gene. The CDR3 length is 14 residues. CDR3: CASSNRDGAGELFF. In nucleotides, the CDR3 is TGTGCCAGCAGCAACAGGGACGGGGCGGGGGAGCTGTTTTTT. Complete variable domain (other parts from reference TRBV7-2 and TRBJ2-2): GAGVSQSPSNKVTEKGKDVELRCDPISGHTALYWYRQSLGQGLEFLIYFQGNSAPDKSGLPSDRFSAERTGGSVSTLTIQRTQQEDSAVYLCASSNRDGAGELFFGEGSRLTVL.

The J gene is TRBJ2-6, the V gene TRBV5-6; D remains ambiguous. V was trimmed by 4 bases and J by 0 bases, leaving 14 bases between them. This CDR3 region has 17 residues. Per the germline V gene, CDR1 is SGHDT and CDR2 is YYEEEE. The DNA of the CDR3 is TGTGCCAGCAGCCGATATGGGTTCAGCTCTGGGGCCAACGTCCTGACTTTC. Translating it yields CASSRYGFSSGANVLTF.

The genes are TRBV6-1 and TRBJ1-5; a weak D match, TRBD1 (6 bases). The CDR3 extends over 14 amino acids. The V and J ends lost 2 bases and 5 bases respectively, with 10 bases between them. Germline CDR1 MNHNS, CDR2 SASEGT. CDR3 nucleotide sequence: TGTGCCAGCAGTGAAAGCGGGGGGCATCAGCCCCAGCATTTT. Residues: CASSESGGHQPQHF.